This TCR beta chain was sequenced for a study of T cells after yellow fever vaccination. Study results and caveats: At around 95% for CD4 and approximately 88% for CD8, most primary-vaccination clones showed up again after the booster.

This clonotype has only a few counts. Its antigen is still unknown. The germline CDR1 and CDR2 sequences are SGHRS and YFSETQ. Trimming shortened V by 0 bases and J by 2 bases, and 10 bases separated the two germline ends. The CDR3 spans 15 residues. TCRdb reanalysed the 5' RACE reads using MiXCR and keeps one entry per CDR3 protein. The sample has roughly 250,000 distinct CDR3 sequences; roughly 13% are singletons. This receptor was identified in a man under 40 who received the YFV17D yellow fever vaccine. The sample in question was CD4+ T cells sorted from PBMCs, obtained 45 days after the yellow fever booster vaccination. This chain connects TRBV5-1 to TRBJ2-3, with D possibly matching TRBD1 (6 bases). The CDR3 loop reads CASSLVGHNTDTQYF. The DNA of the CDR3 is TGCGCCAGCAGCTTGGTGGGACACAACACAGATACGCAGTATTTT.